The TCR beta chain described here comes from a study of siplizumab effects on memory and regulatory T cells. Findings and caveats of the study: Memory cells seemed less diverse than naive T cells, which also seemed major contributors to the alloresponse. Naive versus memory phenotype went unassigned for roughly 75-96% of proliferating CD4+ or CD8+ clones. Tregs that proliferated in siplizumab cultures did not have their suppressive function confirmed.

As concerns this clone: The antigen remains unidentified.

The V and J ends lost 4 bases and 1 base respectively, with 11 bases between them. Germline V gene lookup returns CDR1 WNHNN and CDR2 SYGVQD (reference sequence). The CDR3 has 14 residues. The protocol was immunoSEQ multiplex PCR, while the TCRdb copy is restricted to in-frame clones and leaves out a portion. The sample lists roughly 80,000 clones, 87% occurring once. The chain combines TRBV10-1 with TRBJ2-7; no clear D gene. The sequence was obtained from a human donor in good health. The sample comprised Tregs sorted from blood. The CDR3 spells CASSGVLGSYEQYF. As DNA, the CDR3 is TGCGCCAGCAGTGGGGTCTTGGGATCCTACGAGCAGTACTTC.